This T cell receptor beta chain was identified during a study of blood T cell repertoires in COVID-19 (TCRdb year 2020). Regarding the research as a whole: Collaborator samples came from the United States, Italy and Spain and covered acute and convalescent phases of COVID-19. The repertoires were made available in a free public database intended to serve as a resource for research on the immune response to SARS-CoV-2. Where HLA class I and class II types were available, the types were taken from metadata supplied by the sample provider, not from assay-based typing. A de-identified subject ID, COVID-19 status, age in years and sex were almost always included in the sample metadata. Subjects who had been exposed to COVID-19, were actively infected with it, or had recovered from it provided the deeply sampled blood TCRbeta repertoires that made up the dataset. The prospective study material was composed of cDNA or gDNA derived from T cells, B-cell-depleted T cells, or PBMCs. Samples came from the ongoing ImmuneRACE study (first 160 participants) plus 1,254 subjects from 6 global collaborators. Overall results and qualifications from the work: How much clinical and demographic metadata was included differed by source and by participant, and the metadata was provided uncurated.

TCRbeta CDR3 regions were amplified from genomic DNA using the immunoSEQ Assay, a bias-controlled multiplex PCR. The study's own analysis went as follows. Within the assay, amplification of reference gene primers was used to estimate how many nucleated cells each sample contained. Sequence reads were collapsed and filtered to measure the absolute abundance of every unique TCRbeta CDR3 rearrangement. For each sample, productive Simpson clonality was calculated by taking the square root of Simpson's diversity index across productive rearrangements. In TCRdb, the immuneACCESS table is reduced to in-frame sequences with V and J assigned. These tables do not hold every clone; where another copy was compared, an unresolved V gene accounts for under half, and the others remain unexplained. V and J calls and clone size are copied from that table; D and trimming were computed from the DNA. This sample gives 100,000 to 150,000 clones in total; around 88% of them show up just once. Of the sample, approximately 4.5% falls within the top ten clones.

At one collaborating source in Seattle, patients were enrolled during active infection and were followed longitudinally through the course of disease. Each collaborating institution followed its own protocols to collect whole blood in K2EDTA tubes. Collaborator samples were shipped for TCRbeta analysis as frozen whole blood, isolated PBMCs, or DNA extracted from either sample type. Compared with germline, V lacks 6 bases and J lacks 2 bases; bases without a gene match: 4. CDR3 length: 14 amino acids, cysteine to phenylalanine. Just the 42-base CDR3 DNA is kept, in frame starting at base 1. Per the germline V gene (reference sequence), GTSNPN is the CDR1 and SVGIG is the CDR2. Details on this clone: It lacks a known antigen. No clone much larger than this one lies a single base away; base qualities are absent.

This sequence originates from a man aged 55 to 69 with COVID-19, enrolled during active disease. The chain employs TRBV30 and TRBJ2-3, and 11 junction bases match TRBD2. Material: peripheral blood. The DNA reads as follows: TGTGCCTGTCGACTAGCGGGGAACACAGATACGCAGTATTTT. Its protein product is CACRLAGNTDTQYF.